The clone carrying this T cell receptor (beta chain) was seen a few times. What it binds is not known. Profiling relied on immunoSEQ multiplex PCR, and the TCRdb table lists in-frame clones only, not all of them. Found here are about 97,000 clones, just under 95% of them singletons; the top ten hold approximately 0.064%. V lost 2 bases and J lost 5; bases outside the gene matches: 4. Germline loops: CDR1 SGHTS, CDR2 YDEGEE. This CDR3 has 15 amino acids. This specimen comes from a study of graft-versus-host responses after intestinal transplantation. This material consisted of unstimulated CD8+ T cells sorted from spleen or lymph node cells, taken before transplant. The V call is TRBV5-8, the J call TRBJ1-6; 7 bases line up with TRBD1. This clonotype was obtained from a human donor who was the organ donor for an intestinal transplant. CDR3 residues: CASSFGDRNNSPLHF. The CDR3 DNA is TGTGCCAGCAGCTTTGGGGACAGAAATAATTCACCCCTCCACTTT.